This T cell receptor (beta chain) originates from a study of identical twins. Overall study results and limits: Memory repertoires lacked the insertion deficit that abundant cord blood beta clonotypes showed.

Template switching added a universal primer site; cDNA carried unique molecular identifiers. TCRdb independently ran MiXCR on the 5' RACE reads; one entry per CDR3 protein. The sample holds 200,000 to 250,000 distinct CDR3 sequences; roughly 10% are singletons and the top ten take 9% to 10%. This clonotype was recorded many times. Its antigen remains unknown. The V segment lost 3 bases and the J segment 0 bases; nucleotides outside the gene matches: 4. The CDR3 length is 15 residues. CDR1 and CDR2 (germline): SGHRS, YFSETQ. The receptor comes from a man aged 45-65 years in good health. J is TRBJ2-7 and V is TRBV5-1, with 9 nucleotides matching TRBD1. What was sequenced was memory T cells sorted from blood. This CDR3 is CASSWGTGSSYEQYF. The CDR3 DNA sequence: TGCGCCAGCAGCTGGGGGACAGGGAGCTCCTACGAGCAGTACTTC.